This TCR beta chain was identified during a study of T cell clonotyping in hematopoietic cell transplantation. This CDR3 has 14 residues. V trimming: 7 bases; J trimming: 9 bases; junction bases outside the gene matches: 8. Germline values: CDR1 LNHDA, CDR2 SQIVND (reference sequence). Repertoires were generated with immunoSEQ multiplex PCR, while TCRdb's copy carries only in-frame clones and drops some. Altogether approximately 20,000 clones are present, 79% being singletons, with the ten largest covering roughly 15%. The chain has TRBV19 and TRBJ2-1, with TRBD1 identical over 11 bases. Sequenced material: peripheral blood mononuclear cells. The clonotype was recovered from a man between 60 and 70 years old in good health. Some clones in this sample may be carry-over from other donors' samples. CDR3 coding DNA: TGTGCCAGTATGTGGACAGGGGGCAAGGCTGAGCAGTTCTTC. As protein: CASMWTGGKAEQFF.